The rows below give T cell receptor beta chains drawn from one sample of a study of TIL therapy for anti-PD-1-resistant metastatic lung cancer. The data were produced by immunoSEQ multiplex PCR, yet TCRdb's version contains in-frame clones alone and is incomplete. The sample lists roughly 58,000 clones; 70% to 90% were seen once. Sequenced here: blood, sampled at baseline. These receptor sequences come from a person between 30 and 79 years old with non-small cell lung cancer. CDR3s include the opening cysteine and the closing phenylalanine or tryptophan. The D gene is left open where the match is weak. For some rows the clone size is stated as once, few or many, or as a class when expanded; others skip it.

length,J,size,V,D,CDR3,DNA
13,TRBJ2-7,NA,TRBV28,NA,CASSFSATYEQYF,TGTGCCAGCAGTTTTTCAGCGACCTACGAGCAGTACTTC
16,TRBJ2-5,NA,TRBV5-5,TRBD2,CASSLMAGGPGETQYF,TGTGCCAGCAGCTTGATGGCGGGAGGGCCGGGGGAGACCCAGTACTTC
16,TRBJ2-2,once,TRBV24-1,NA,CATGPPGRLNTGELFF,TGTGCCACCGGCCCACCGGGGAGATTGAACACCGGGGAGCTGTTTTTT
15,TRBJ2-3,NA,TRBV6-5,NA,CASSRDSWTSDTQYF,TGTGCCAGCAGTCGTGACTCATGGACCTCAGATACGCAGTATTTT
15,TRBJ2-7,NA,TRBV2,TRBD2,CASSERGGASYEQYF,TGTGCCAGCAGTGAACGGGGGGGGGCCTCCTACGAGCAGTACTTC
14,TRBJ1-1,NA,TRBV6-5,TRBD1,CASSYDRVETEAFF,TGTGCCAGCAGTTACGACAGGGTGGAGACTGAAGCTTTCTTT
13,TRBJ1-2,NA,TRBV30,NA,CAWSVFKGRGYTF,TGTGCCTGGAGTGTATTTAAGGGGCGCGGCTACACCTTC
16,TRBJ2-1,NA,TRBV2,TRBD2,CASSDFASGLYNEQFF,TGTGCCAGCAGTGATTTCGCTAGCGGTCTTTACAATGAGCAGTTCTTC
12,TRBJ1-1,NA,TRBV30,NA,CAWSELGTEAFF,TGTGCCTGGAGTGAGTTGGGCACTGAAGCTTTCTTT
13,TRBJ1-2,few,TRBV24-1,NA,CATSPSDSYGYTF,TGTGCCACCAGTCCATCGGACAGCTATGGCTACACCTTC
14,TRBJ2-5,NA,TRBV6-2/TRBV6-3,NA,CASSYSDYSETQYF,TGTGCCAGCAGTTACTCTGACTATTCAGAGACCCAGTACTTC
13,TRBJ2-7,NA,TRBV29-1,NA,CSVGQGTRVEQYF,TGCAGCGTTGGTCAGGGGACGCGGGTCGAGCAGTACTTC
15,TRBJ2-1,NA,TRBV28,NA,CASSLSGGSYNEQFF,TGTGCCAGCAGTTTATCTGGCGGGTCCTACAATGAGCAGTTCTTC